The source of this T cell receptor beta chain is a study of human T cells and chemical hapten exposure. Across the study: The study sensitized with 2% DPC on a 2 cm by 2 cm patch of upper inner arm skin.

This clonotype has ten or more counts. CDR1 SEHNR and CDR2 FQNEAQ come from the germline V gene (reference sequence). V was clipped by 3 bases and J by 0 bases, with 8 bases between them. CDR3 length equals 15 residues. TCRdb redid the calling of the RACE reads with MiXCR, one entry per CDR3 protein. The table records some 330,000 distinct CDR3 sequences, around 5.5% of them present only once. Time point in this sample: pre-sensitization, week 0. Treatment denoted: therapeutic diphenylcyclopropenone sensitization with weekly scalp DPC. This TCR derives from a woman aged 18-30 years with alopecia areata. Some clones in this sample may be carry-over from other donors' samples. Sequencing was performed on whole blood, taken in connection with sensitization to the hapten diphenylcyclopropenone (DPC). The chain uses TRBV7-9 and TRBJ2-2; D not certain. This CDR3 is CASSLNAPNTGELFF. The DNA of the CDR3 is TGTGCCAGCAGCTTGAATGCACCGAACACCGGGGAGCTGTTTTTT.